The next 19 T cell receptor beta chains were all read from a single sample in a study of blood T cell repertoires in COVID-19. TCRdb's table, derived via immunoSEQ multiplex PCR, lists solely in-frame clones and lacks some. Among about 190,000 clones listed, about 88% were seen once. The sequencing input was peripheral blood. These TCRs come from a woman in her forties who had recovered from COVID-19.

The chain combines TRBV19 with TRBJ2-2; TRBD2 is a possible D gene (5 bases). V lost 5 bases and J lost 0, with 16 bases in between. CDR3 length equals 17 residues. The germline CDR1 and CDR2 sequences are LNHDA and SQIVND (reference sequence). The CDR3 bases are TGTGCCAGTAGTCCCCATGGACTCGCTCCGAACACCGGGGAGCTGTTTTTT. It codes for CASSPHGLAPNTGELFF. Together with reference TRBV19 and TRBJ2-2, the CDR3 gives the full variable domain: DGGITQSPKYLFRKEGQNVTLSCEQNLNHDAMYWYRQDPGQGLRLIYYSQIVNDFQKGDIAEGYSVSREKKESFPLTVTSAQKNPTAFYLCASSPHGLAPNTGELFFGEGSRLTVL.

J is TRBJ2-2 and V is TRBV24-1; TRBD2 might be the D (6 bases). The CDR3 runs to 13 residues. Germline CDR1 KGHDR, CDR2 SFDVKD. Trimming pared 7 bases from V and 2 bases from J, leaving 7 bases between. The CDR3 coding sequence is TGTGCCACCAGCGCGGGAAACACCGGGGAGCTGTTTTTT. It specifies CATSAGNTGELFF.

This clone was detected a few times. V gene TRBV7-2 combines with J gene TRBJ1-2, with D possibly matching TRBD1 (5 bases). Deletions cut 2 bases from V and 6 bases from J, with 10 bases between. Germline CDR1 reads SGHTA; CDR2 reads FQGNSA. The CDR3 runs to 13 residues. The CDR3 protein is CASSLSREDGYTF. The CDR3, as DNA: TGTGCCAGCAGCTTATCCAGGGAGGATGGCTACACCTTC.

This chain links TRBV28 with TRBJ1-2, with D maybe TRBD1 (5 bases). Trimming took off 6 bases at V and 1 base at J, with 15 bases between the two ends. Per germline, CDR1 MDHEN and CDR2 SYDVKM. The CDR3 runs to 15 residues. For the CDR3, the DNA is TGTGCCAGCAGCAGACCGGGGGGACTTAACTATGGCTACACCTTC. This sequence encodes CASSRPGGLNYGYTF.

The chain uses TRBV2 and TRBJ2-7, with 7 positions matching TRBD1. The CDR3 runs to 14 residues. The germline CDR1 and CDR2 sequences are SNHLY and FYNNEI. V shed 8 bases, J shed 4 bases, and the junction held 11 bases outside the gene matches. CDR3 bases: TGTGCCAGCGGAGAGGGGGCCCTTATTTACGAGCAGTACTTC. Translation gives CASGEGALIYEQYF.

The V call is TRBV27, the J call TRBJ2-2; 9 bases match TRBD2. Germline lookup yields CDR1 MNHEY and CDR2 SMNVEV (reference sequence). V was pared by 2 bases and J by 4 bases, with 5 bases of the junction left unmatched. The CDR3 runs to 16 residues. Here the CDR3 reads CASSLGGGAVTGELFF. The DNA for the CDR3 is TGTGCCAGCAGTTTAGGCGGGGGGGCGGTCACCGGGGAGCTGTTTTTT.

The chain couples TRBV27 to TRBJ2-7; TRBD2 might be the D (5 bases). CDR3 length equals 15 residues. Trimming pared 9 bases from V and 0 bases from J, leaving 18 bases between. Germline CDR1 reads MNHEY; CDR2 reads SMNVEV (reference sequence). The chain's CDR3 is CASTVWSGSSYEQYF. CDR3 DNA: TGTGCCAGTACCGTCTGGAGCGGAAGCTCCTACGAGCAGTACTTC.

The chain's CDR3 is CASSIKLGPLIAFF. The CDR3 DNA sequence: TGTGCCAGTAGTATTAAGTTGGGGCCCCTAATAGCTTTCTTT. V and J are TRBV19 and TRBJ1-1; D possibly corresponds to TRBD1 (5 bases). Germline CDR1 is LNHDA and CDR2 is SQIVND (reference sequence). The V and J ends lost 3 bases and 10 bases respectively, with 18 bases between them. The CDR3 length is 14 residues. Variable domain in full (rest from reference TRBV19 and TRBJ1-1): DGGITQSPKYLFRKEGQNVTLSCEQNLNHDAMYWYRQDPGQGLRLIYYSQIVNDFQKGDIAEGYSVSREKKESFPLTVTSAQKNPTAFYLCASSIKLGPLIAFFGQGTRLTVV.

This sequence joins TRBV5-6 and TRBJ1-3; perhaps TRBD1 as D (5 bases). Trimming removed 4 bases from V and 4 bases from J, with 9 bases in between. The CDR3 is 13 residues long. Germline V CDR1 and CDR2: SGHDT, YYEEEE. In DNA form, the CDR3 reads TGTGCCAGCAGCCGGGGGTCCGGAAACACCATATATTTT. This sequence encodes CASSRGSGNTIYF.

This clone was seen a single time. The J gene is TRBJ2-3, the V gene TRBV19; a weak D match, TRBD1 (7 bases). The CDR3 is 15 residues long. V dropped 8 bases and J dropped 2 bases, with 17 bases sitting between them. Germline CDR1 is LNHDA and CDR2 is SQIVND (reference sequence). CDR3 DNA: TGTGCCAGTGGAGATCAGGGGGGATTCACAGATACGCAGTATTTT. Encoded protein: CASGDQGGFTDTQYF.

The chain recombines TRBV20-1 with TRBJ2-7; 8 positions agree with TRBD2. V lost 3 bases, J lost 5 bases, and 6 bases stayed unmatched. Germline V CDR1 and CDR2: DFQATT, SNEGSKA (reference sequence). The CDR3 has 13 amino acids. The DNA of the CDR3 is TGCAGTGCTAGTGGGCGGGAGGACCACGAGCAGTACTTC. Protein product: CSASGREDHEQYF.

The chain recombines TRBV3-1 (or the pseudogene TRBV3-2) with TRBJ2-5; the match to TRBD2 covers 11 bases. The germline gives CDR1 LGHDT, CDR2 YNNKEL (reference sequence). V shed 0 bases and J 5 bases; nucleotides not matched to a gene: 11. The CDR3 totals 18 residues. For the CDR3, the DNA is TGTGCCAGCAGCCAAGAGTCGTTTCTAGCGGGAGGCCGGGAGACCCAGTACTTC. Its translation: CASSQESFLAGGRETQYF.

The V gene is TRBV6-5, the J gene TRBJ1-1; D is unclear. V lost 10 bases and J 3 bases, leaving 21 bases between the germline ends. Germline CDR1 reads MNHEY; CDR2 reads SVGAGI. This CDR3 is built from 15 residues. The CDR3 bases are TGTGCCACGCAGCGGGGTACTGGATGGCACACTGAAGCTTTCTTT. Its translation: CATQRGTGWHTEAFF.

The sample holds one count of this clone. The V call is TRBV29-1, the J call TRBJ2-1; D perhaps matches TRBD2 (6 bases). Trimming stripped 4 bases from V and 5 bases from J, with 18 bases between. CDR1 is SQVTM, CDR2 ANQGSEA, per germline. The length of the CDR3 is 15 residues. The CDR3 DNA sequence: TGCAGCGTTGGAAGGTCGGGAGTTTTCGACAATGAGCAGTTCTTC. It translates to CSVGRSGVFDNEQFF.

The V gene is TRBV4-2, the J gene TRBJ2-7; the D gene is possibly TRBD1 (6 bases). This CDR3 spans 16 amino acids. The germline CDR1 and CDR2 sequences are LGHNA and YNFKEQ. V lost 0 bases and J lost 0, with 12 bases in between. The CDR3 nucleotides are TGTGCCAGCAGCCAAGAGGGACAACCCTCCTCCTACGAGCAGTACTTC. This translates into CASSQEGQPSSYEQYF.

V usage is TRBV28 and J usage is TRBJ2-7; a possible D gene is TRBD1 (6 bases). Per germline, CDR1 MDHEN and CDR2 SYDVKM. V lost 5 bases and J 4 bases, leaving 15 bases between the germline ends. The CDR3 has 14 residues. The CDR3 region has the DNA TGTGCCAGCAGTGCAGAAACTCAGGGGTACGAGCAGTACTTC. Protein product: CASSAETQGYEQYF.

This chain joins TRBV7-9 and TRBJ2-5; D might be TRBD1 (5 bases). CDR1 and CDR2 (germline): SEHNR, FQNEAQ (reference sequence). Trimming took 9 bases from V and 1 from J, leaving 18 bases between them. The CDR3 has 15 residues. The CDR3 loop is CASGAQGQSQETQYF. The CDR3 DNA is TGTGCCAGTGGGGCCCAAGGTCAATCCCAAGAGACCCAGTACTTC.

The genes are TRBV6-1 and TRBJ2-7; D perhaps matches TRBD1 (6 bases). Germline values: CDR1 MNHNS, CDR2 SASEGT. The V gene lost 1 base and the J gene lost 3 bases, with 10 bases spanning the gap. The CDR3 runs to 14 residues. The CDR3 spells CASSEVPGDYEQYF. CDR3 bases: TGTGCCAGCAGTGAAGTTCCAGGGGACTACGAGCAGTACTTC.

The J gene is TRBJ2-1, the V gene TRBV7-9; 10 bases line up with TRBD2. Germline-derived CDR1 and CDR2 are SEHNR and FQNEAQ (reference sequence). The J segment lost 6 bases and the V segment lost 2 bases, leaving 4 bases of the junction unmatched. This CDR3 has 15 amino acids. This CDR3 is CASSLIAGGINEQFF. The CDR3 DNA follows: TGTGCCAGCAGCTTAATAGCGGGAGGAATCAATGAGCAGTTCTTC.